The 9 T cell receptor beta chains presented below share a single source sample, sequenced in a study of blood T cell repertoires in COVID-19. TCRdb's copy holds only in-frame clones and misses some; the assay was immunoSEQ multiplex PCR. The table records roughly 440,000 clones, 70% to 90% of them present only once. The sequenced sample was peripheral blood. Source of these receptors: a woman aged 50 to 60 with COVID-19, enrolled during active disease.

This chain links TRBV20-1 with TRBJ2-1; 10 positions match TRBD2. J lost 8 bases, V lost 3 bases, and 10 bases had no gene match. Germline V CDR1 and CDR2: DFQATT, SNEGSKA (reference sequence). The CDR3 totals 15 residues. The CDR3 sequence: CSASSSGGGLDEQFF. CDR3 DNA: TGCAGTGCTAGTTCTAGCGGGGGAGGCCTCGATGAGCAGTTCTTC.

This clone was picked up one time. The rearrangement uses TRBV19 and TRBJ2-3, with 9 bases fitting TRBD1. Germline lookup yields CDR1 LNHDA and CDR2 SQIVND (reference sequence). This CDR3 has 16 residues. The V gene end was trimmed by 4 bases and the J gene end by 4 bases; junction bases not matched to a gene: 9. CDR3 loop: CASSKRGTGSPDTQYF. The CDR3 DNA reads as TGTGCCAGTAGTAAGAGAGGGACAGGGTCGCCAGATACGCAGTATTTT.

The chain is built from TRBV6-5 and TRBJ2-7, with 8 bases identical to TRBD1. The CDR3 runs 14 residues. CDR1 is MNHEY and CDR2 is SVGAGI in the germline V gene. With V trimmed by 2 bases and J by 3 bases, 3 bases remained unmatched. CDR3 in amino acids: CASSYGQGSYEQYF. The DNA for the CDR3 is TGTGCCAGCAGTTACGGACAGGGCAGCTACGAGCAGTACTTC.

This clone has only a few counts. The chain couples TRBV18 to TRBJ2-3, with 9 positions matching TRBD2. The V segment lost 0 bases and the J segment 4 bases; nucleotides outside the gene matches: 8. Looked up from germline, CDR1 is KGHSH and CDR2 is LQKENI. This CDR3 comprises 17 residues. The CDR3 nucleotides are TGTGCCAGCTCACCACCGGCTAGCGGGGCGGCCCCAGATACGCAGTATTTT. This sequence encodes CASSPPASGAAPDTQYF.

This clone was counted only a few times. V is TRBV5-1 and J is TRBJ1-5, with D unclear. Germline V gene data show CDR1 as SGHRS and CDR2 as YFSETQ. The CDR3 extends over 15 amino acids. V lost 1 base and J 6 bases, leaving 14 bases between the germline ends. CDR3 sequence: CASSLSGEFGQPQHF. The CDR3 region has the DNA TGCGCCAGCAGCTTGAGTGGGGAGTTTGGTCAGCCCCAGCATTTT.

The chain has TRBV5-1 and TRBJ2-1; weak D call: TRBD2 (6 bases). Germline-derived CDR1 and CDR2 are SGHRS and YFSETQ. Deletions cut 0 bases from V and 8 bases from J, with 18 bases between. The CDR3 extends over 16 amino acids. This chain's CDR3 is CASSLGVGWGVDEQFF. The CDR3 DNA follows: TGCGCCAGCAGCTTGGGTGTCGGATGGGGGGTGGATGAGCAGTTCTTC. The full variable domain, its missing parts supplied by reference TRBV5-1 and TRBJ2-1, is KAGVTQTPRYLIKTRGQQVTLSCSPISGHRSVSWYQQTPGQGLQFLFEYFSETQRNKGNFPGRFSGRQFSNSRSEMNVSTLELGDSALYLCASSLGVGWGVDEQFFGPGTRLTVL.

The CDR3 bases are TGTGCCAGCAGTGAAAGAAGGGGAAAACTGTTTTTT. Encoded protein: CASSERRGKLFF. The chain carries TRBV6-1 and TRBJ1-4, with a tentative D call TRBD1 (5 bases). Per the germline V gene, CDR1 is MNHNS and CDR2 is SASEGT. The CDR3 is 12 amino acids. The V end was cut by 2 bases, the J end by 10 bases, with 8 bases between.

The chain carries TRBV9 and TRBJ2-2; D is perhaps TRBD1 (6 bases). The CDR3 is 16 residues long. Trimming shortened V by 2 bases and J by 2 bases, and 13 bases separated the two germline ends. CDR1 SGDLS and CDR2 YYNGEE come from the germline V gene. The CDR3 nucleotides are TGTGCCAGCAGCGTCACCGGGACACCTAACACCGGGGAGCTGTTTTTT. It codes for CASSVTGTPNTGELFF. The full variable domain, rest sourced from reference TRBV9 and TRBJ2-2, is DSGVTQTPKHLITATGQRVTLRCSPRSGDLSVYWYQQSLDQGLQFLIQYYNGEERAKGNILERFSAQQFPDLHSELNLSSLELGDSALYFCASSVTGTPNTGELFFGEGSRLTVL.

The V and J genes are TRBV10-2 and TRBJ1-6; D not resolved. The CDR3 contains 14 residues. The V end was cut by 7 bases, the J end by 9 bases, with 16 bases between. Germline loops: CDR1 WSHSY, CDR2 SAAADI. The CDR3 coding sequence is TGCGCCAGCAACAACAGTGGTGTCGGTTCACCCCTCCACTTT. Translating gives CASNNSGVGSPLHF.